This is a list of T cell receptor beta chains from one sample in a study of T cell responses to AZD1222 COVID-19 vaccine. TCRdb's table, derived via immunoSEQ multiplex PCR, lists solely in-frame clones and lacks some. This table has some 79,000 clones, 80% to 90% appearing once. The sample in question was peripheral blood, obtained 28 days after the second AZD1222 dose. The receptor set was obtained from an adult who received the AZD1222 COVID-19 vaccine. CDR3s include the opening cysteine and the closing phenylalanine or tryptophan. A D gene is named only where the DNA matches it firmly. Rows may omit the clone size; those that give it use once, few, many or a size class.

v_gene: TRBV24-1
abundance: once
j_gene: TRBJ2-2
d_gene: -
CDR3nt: TGTGCCACCAGTGGTTTAGGGCGCACCGGGGAGCTGTTTTTT
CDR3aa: CATSGLGRTGELFF

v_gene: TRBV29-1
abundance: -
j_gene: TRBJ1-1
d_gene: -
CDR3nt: TGCAGCGTTGCATACCGGACCCAGGACCGGACTGAAGCTTTCTTT
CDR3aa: CSVAYRTQDRTEAFF

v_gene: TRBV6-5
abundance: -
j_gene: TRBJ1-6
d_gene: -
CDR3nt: TGTGCCAGCAGTTACTCGGGGACATTTTATAATTCACCCCTCCACTTT
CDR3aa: CASSYSGTFYNSPLHF

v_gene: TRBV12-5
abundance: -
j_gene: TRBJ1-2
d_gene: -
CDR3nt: TGTGCTAGTGGTTTGGTTTCGCATACCTATGGCTACACCTTC
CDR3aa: CASGLVSHTYGYTF

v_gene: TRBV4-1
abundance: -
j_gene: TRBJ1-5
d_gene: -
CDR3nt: TGCGCCAGCAGCCAAGATGCCGGGTCCCGTCAGCCCCAGCATTTT
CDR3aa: CASSQDAGSRQPQHF

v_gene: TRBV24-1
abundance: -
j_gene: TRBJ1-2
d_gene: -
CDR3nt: TGTGCCACCAGTGATTTAGGACGGAACTATGGCTACACCTTC
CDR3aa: CATSDLGRNYGYTF

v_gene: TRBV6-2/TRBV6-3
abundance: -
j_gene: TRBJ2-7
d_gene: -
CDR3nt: TGTGCCAGCAGTTACTCTTCGGGTGGGCAGTACTTC
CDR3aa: CASSYSSGGQYF

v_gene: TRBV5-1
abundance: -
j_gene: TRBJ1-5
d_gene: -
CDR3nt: TGCGCCAGCAGCGCAGGCGTGGGTCAGCCCCAGCATTTT
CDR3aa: CASSAGVGQPQHF

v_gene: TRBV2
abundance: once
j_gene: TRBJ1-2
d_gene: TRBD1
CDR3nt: TGTGCCAGCTCCCAAGGGACAGGGGCTAACTATGGCTACACCTTC
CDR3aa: CASSQGTGANYGYTF

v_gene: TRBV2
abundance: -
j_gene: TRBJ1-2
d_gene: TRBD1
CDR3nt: TGTGCCAGCACTGAGGACAGGGACTATGGCTACACCTTC
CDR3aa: CASTEDRDYGYTF

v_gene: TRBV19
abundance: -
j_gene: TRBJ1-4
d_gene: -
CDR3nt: TGTGCCAGTAAGGAAACCAGGGGAGGAAATGAAAAACTGTTTTTT
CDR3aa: CASKETRGGNEKLFF

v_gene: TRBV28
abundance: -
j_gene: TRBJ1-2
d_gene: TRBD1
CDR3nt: TGTGCCAGTGGGACAGCAGCTAACTATGGCTACACCTTC
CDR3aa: CASGTAANYGYTF